A selection of T cell receptor beta chains follows, all from one sample in a study of T cell responses to AZD1222 COVID-19 vaccine. Using immunoSEQ multiplex PCR, the repertoire was profiled, and TCRdb retains in-frame clones only, with some absent. The top ten hold under 20% of the sample, which has more than 95,000 clones, about 91% seen once. Here the sequenced sample was peripheral blood, taken on day 0 of AZD1222 vaccination. The receptors here all came from an adult in good health. Each CDR3 is given with its conserved first and last residue. D genes are given only for firm matches. Rows give clone size only sometimes, using once, few, many, or a class for an expanded clone.

j_call: TRBJ1-1; clone_size: -; d_call: -; v_call: TRBV29-1; cdr3_nt: TGCAGCGTCGGAGCCATGAACACTGAAGCTTTCTTT; cdr3_aa: CSVGAMNTEAFF
j_call: TRBJ1-6; clone_size: -; d_call: -; v_call: TRBV2; cdr3_nt: TGTGCCAGCAGTGTTCCACGGACATATAATTCACCCCTCCACTTT; cdr3_aa: CASSVPRTYNSPLHF
j_call: TRBJ2-3; clone_size: -; d_call: TRBD1; v_call: TRBV9; cdr3_nt: TGTGCCAGCCAGAAAGACAGGGCCAGCACAGATACGCAGTATTTT; cdr3_aa: CASQKDRASTDTQYF
j_call: TRBJ2-5; clone_size: once; d_call: -; v_call: TRBV6-5; cdr3_nt: TGTGCCAGCAGTTACGGGAGAGGGGTTAACCAGTACTTC; cdr3_aa: CASSYGRGVNQYF
j_call: TRBJ2-7; clone_size: -; d_call: -; v_call: TRBV2; cdr3_nt: TGTGCCAGCAGTGAAGGGAGGGAGAGGGACTACGAGCAGTACTTC; cdr3_aa: CASSEGRERDYEQYF
j_call: TRBJ2-7; clone_size: -; d_call: -; v_call: TRBV6-5; cdr3_nt: TGTGCCAGCAGTCCCCAGGCGGGGCGGAACGAGCAGTACTTC; cdr3_aa: CASSPQAGRNEQYF
j_call: TRBJ2-3; clone_size: -; d_call: -; v_call: TRBV5-8; cdr3_nt: TGTGCCAGCAGCTCAGGGTCACCTACCACAGATACGCAGTATTTT; cdr3_aa: CASSSGSPTTDTQYF
j_call: TRBJ2-2; clone_size: -; d_call: -; v_call: TRBV2; cdr3_nt: TGTGCCAGCAGTTCCCCCGAAGGGTATATCGGGGAGCTGTTTTTT; cdr3_aa: CASSSPEGYIGELFF
j_call: TRBJ2-3; clone_size: -; d_call: -; v_call: TRBV9; cdr3_nt: TGTGCCAGCAGCGTAGCTCTTCGGAATACGCAGTATTTT; cdr3_aa: CASSVALRNTQYF
j_call: TRBJ1-1; clone_size: -; d_call: TRBD1; v_call: TRBV6-5; cdr3_nt: TGTGCCAGCAGGAACAGGGGTGGCGGCGAAGCTTTCTTT; cdr3_aa: CASRNRGGGEAFF
j_call: TRBJ2-5; clone_size: -; d_call: -; v_call: TRBV19; cdr3_nt: TGTGCCAGTAGTCTCGCTAGTGCTGGGGCCCAAGAGACCCAGTACTTC; cdr3_aa: CASSLASAGAQETQYF
j_call: TRBJ2-7; clone_size: -; d_call: -; v_call: TRBV30; cdr3_nt: TGTGCCTGGAGTGTAATTAGGGTAAGGACCGAGCAGTACTTC; cdr3_aa: CAWSVIRVRTEQYF
j_call: TRBJ2-3; clone_size: -; d_call: -; v_call: TRBV7-6; cdr3_nt: TGTGCCAGCAGCGATTCCCCTGTACAGGGAAATACGCAGTATTTT; cdr3_aa: CASSDSPVQGNTQYF
j_call: TRBJ1-2; clone_size: -; d_call: -; v_call: TRBV15; cdr3_nt: TGTGCCACCAGCAGAGATTTTAGCTATGGCTACACCTTC; cdr3_aa: CATSRDFSYGYTF
j_call: TRBJ2-3; clone_size: -; d_call: -; v_call: TRBV29-1; cdr3_nt: TGCAGCGTTGTAAGGCCAGCCGATAGCACAGATACGCAGTATTTT; cdr3_aa: CSVVRPADSTDTQYF
j_call: TRBJ2-3; clone_size: -; d_call: TRBD2; v_call: TRBV4-2; cdr3_nt: TGTGCCAGCAGCCACCAACAGACTAGCGGGGGGCGCACAGATACGCAGTATTTT; cdr3_aa: CASSHQQTSGGRTDTQYF
j_call: TRBJ2-5; clone_size: -; d_call: -; v_call: TRBV7-3; cdr3_nt: TGTGCCAGCAGCCCCGGCAGGGAGGAGACCCAGTACTTC; cdr3_aa: CASSPGREETQYF
j_call: TRBJ1-1; clone_size: -; d_call: -; v_call: TRBV27; cdr3_nt: TGTGCCAGCAGTTTATCCCCGGGCAGGGCGCTCACTGAAGCTTTCTTT; cdr3_aa: CASSLSPGRALTEAFF
j_call: TRBJ2-2; clone_size: -; d_call: TRBD1; v_call: TRBV5-4; cdr3_nt: TGTGCCAGCAGTTTACCGACCGGGACAGGGAACACCGGGGAGCTGTTTTTT; cdr3_aa: CASSLPTGTGNTGELFF
j_call: TRBJ2-2; clone_size: -; d_call: -; v_call: TRBV9; cdr3_nt: TGTGCCAGCAGCGTAGCAGGGGCGGGGACCGGGGAGCTGTTTTTT; cdr3_aa: CASSVAGAGTGELFF
j_call: TRBJ1-5; clone_size: -; d_call: TRBD1; v_call: TRBV19; cdr3_nt: TGTGCCAGTAGTATAGGGGACAGGGGGCCTCAGCCCCAGCATTTT; cdr3_aa: CASSIGDRGPQPQHF
j_call: TRBJ2-6; clone_size: -; d_call: -; v_call: TRBV4-1; cdr3_nt: TGCGCCAGCAGCCAAGATAAGGTGTTGCTTCCCCGCTCTGGGGCCAACGTCCTGACTTTC; cdr3_aa: CASSQDKVLLPRSGANVLTF